The 21 T cell receptor beta chains below come from one sample, sequenced in a study of cytotoxic CD8 clonotypes in ibrutinib-treated CLL. Libraries were prepared by immunoSEQ multiplex PCR; TCRdb keeps only in-frame clonotypes and omits some of them. The repertoire holds roughly 330,000 clones, with roughly two thirds as singletons. Here the sequenced sample was PBMCs, taken after 36 months of ibrutinib treatment. Every receptor here comes from a human donor with chronic lymphocytic leukemia.

The chain combines TRBV19 with TRBJ2-1; 7 bases match TRBD2. The CDR3 sequence is 15 residues long. In germline, CDR1 is LNHDA, CDR2 SQIVND (reference sequence). V lost 3 bases, J lost 3 bases, and 5 bases stayed unmatched. In DNA, the CDR3 is TGTGCCAGTAGTATGGCTAGCGGTTACTACAATGAGCAGTTCTTC. Translation gives CASSMASGYYNEQFF.

The V gene is TRBV4-1, the J gene TRBJ2-5, with 12 bases matching TRBD2. This CDR3 contains 18 residues. Germline lookup yields CDR1 MGHRA and CDR2 YSYEKL. J gave up 5 bases and V 1 base, and 11 bases lay outside the gene matches. CDR3 sequence: CASSQARASGGAGETQYF. The DNA for the CDR3 is TGCGCCAGCAGCCAAGCTAGGGCTAGCGGGGGGGCCGGTGAGACCCAGTACTTC.

The chain carries TRBV7-6 and TRBJ2-7; D not resolved. V was shortened by 4 bases and J by 7 bases, with 11 bases between the two germline ends. CDR3 length: 12 residues. Per the germline V gene, CDR1 is SGHVS and CDR2 is FNYEAQ. CDR3 in DNA: TGTGCCAGCAGCTCTCAGAGTTTGGAGCAGTACTTC. This sequence encodes CASSSQSLEQYF.

This clone has just a few counts. V usage is TRBV2 and J usage is TRBJ1-2; D perhaps matches TRBD1 (5 bases). Germline CDR1 and CDR2: SNHLY and FYNNEI. V shed 5 bases and J shed 3 bases, with 16 bases lying between them. The CDR3 covers 15 residues. Here the CDR3 DNA reads TGTGCCAGCAGTAAAAGGCTACTGGGGCACTATGGCTACACCTTC. Amino acid sequence: CASSKRLLGHYGYTF.

This clone was counted a few times. The chain recombines TRBV4-1 with TRBJ1-1; D is undetermined. Looked up from germline, CDR1 is MGHRA and CDR2 is YSYEKL. This CDR3 is built from 12 residues. Trimming left V 1 base short and J 2 bases short, with 2 bases between. The DNA of the CDR3 is TGCGCCAGCAGCCAAGGAAACACTGAAGCTTTCTTT. Translation gives CASSQGNTEAFF.

This clone was seen a few times. The rearrangement links TRBV5-1 to TRBJ2-2, with 7 bases fitting TRBD2. Trimming at V came to 5 bases and at J to 6 bases, leaving 1 base not matched to a gene. The V gene's germline CDR1 is SGHRS and CDR2 YFSETQ. CDR3 length: 12 residues. For the CDR3, the DNA is TGCGCCAGCAGGAGCGGGGCCGGGGAGCTGTTTTTT. The encoded protein is CASRSGAGELFF.

The V and J genes are TRBV29-1 and TRBJ1-1; D is ambiguous. With 4 bases removed from V and 8 bases from J, the gap between germline ends came to 8 bases. The CDR3 loop spans 10 amino acids. Germline V gene lookup returns CDR1 SQVTM and CDR2 ANQGSEA. The CDR3 sequence: CSVGAAEAFF. CDR3 sequence (DNA): TGCAGCGTTGGGGCAGCGGAAGCTTTCTTT. Variable domain in full (rest from reference TRBV29-1 and TRBJ1-1): SAVISQKPSRDICQRGTSLTIQCQVDSQVTMMFWYRQQPGQSLTLIATANQGSEATYESGFVIDKFPISRPNLTFSTLTVSNMSPEDSSIYLCSVGAAEAFFGQGTRLTVV.

The gene calls are TRBV29-1 and TRBJ2-3; TRBD2 matches 11 bases. The V gene end was trimmed by 4 bases and the J gene end by 5 bases; junction bases not matched to a gene: 17. Germline values: CDR1 SQVTM, CDR2 ANQGSEA. The CDR3 extends over 18 amino acids. The CDR3: CSVGGDTASGRWIDTQYF. CDR3 nucleotides: TGCAGCGTTGGGGGGGACACCGCTAGCGGGAGGTGGATAGATACGCAGTATTTT.

The chain employs TRBV10-3 and TRBJ2-7, with 8 bases that match TRBD1. The CDR3 has 14 residues. From germline, CDR1 is ENHRY and CDR2 SYGVKD. The trim removed 3 bases at V and 4 bases at J, leaving 5 bases unmatched. The CDR3 loop reads CAISELGQGYEQYF. CDR3 nucleotide sequence: TGTGCCATCAGTGAACTCGGACAGGGATACGAGCAGTACTTC.

For the CDR3, the DNA is TGTGCCAGCAGCTATTCAGGGGGCGCGGAGACCCAGTACTTC. It encodes CASSYSGGAETQYF. The chain links TRBV9 to TRBJ2-5, with TRBD1 matching over 8 bases. The CDR3 runs 14 residues. V dropped 4 bases and J dropped 5; count of bases not matched to a gene: 7. Germline V gene data show CDR1 as SGDLS and CDR2 as YYNGEE.

This chain joins TRBV20-1 and TRBJ1-2; the D is unclear. The CDR3 covers 8 residues. Germline CDR1 and CDR2: DFQATT and SNEGSKA (reference sequence). Trimming removed 5 bases at V and 7 bases at J, with 2 bases between. This CDR3 is CSAGGYTF. CDR3 sequence (DNA): TGCAGTGCTGGTGGCTACACCTTC.

As concerns this clone: Within the sample, other DNA sequences also encode this same CDR3. The rearrangement joins TRBV6-6 to TRBJ1-1; weak D call: TRBD1 (5 bases). V shed 0 bases and J shed 1 base, with 6 bases lying between them. CDR3 length equals 14 residues. Germline V lookup: CDR1 MNHNY, CDR2 SVGAGI (reference sequence). CDR3 sequence (DNA): TGTGCCAGCAGTTACTCTAGGGGGAACACTGAAGCTTTCTTT. Translating gives CASSYSRGNTEAFF.

The chain links TRBV5-4 to TRBJ2-7; maybe TRBD2 (5 bases). The CDR3 totals 15 residues. The germline V gene has CDR1 SGHNT and CDR2 YYREEE (reference sequence). V lost 7 bases and J lost 2, with 19 bases in between. Here the CDR3 reads CASSTPGDGPYEQYF. The CDR3 nucleotides are TGTGCCAGCTCCACCCCCGGGGATGGGCCCTACGAGCAGTACTTC.

This clone was detected once. The chain joins TRBV5-1 to TRBJ2-5; D might be TRBD2 (6 bases). The CDR3 runs to 15 residues. Germline-derived CDR1 and CDR2 are SGHRS and YFSETQ. Trimming removed 0 bases at V and 4 bases at J, with 13 bases between. This CDR3 reads CASSLGGAGPETQYF. As DNA, the CDR3 is TGCGCCAGCAGCTTGGGGGGTGCGGGGCCAGAGACCCAGTACTTC.

CDR3 loop: CGGGASVAEKLFF. The CDR3 DNA reads TGTGGCGGAGGGGCCTCGGTGGCTGAAAAACTGTTTTTT. The chain uses TRBV25-1 and TRBJ1-4, with D maybe TRBD1 (5 bases). There are 13 residues in the CDR3. Germline V gene lookup returns CDR1 MGHDK and CDR2 SYGVNS.

The chain has TRBV29-1 and TRBJ1-1; 7 nucleotides agree with TRBD1. V shed 7 bases and J 10 bases; nucleotides not matched to a gene: 9. The CDR3 has 11 residues. CDR1 and CDR2 from the germline V gene are SQVTM and ANQGSEA. DNA of the CDR3: TGCAGCGCCGACAGGGACAGTAGAGCTTTCTTT. Translating gives CSADRDSRAFF.

The chain links TRBV29-1 to TRBJ2-1; 7 bases align to TRBD2. The trim removed 0 bases at V and 15 bases at J, leaving 5 bases unmatched. The V gene's germline CDR1 is SQVTM and CDR2 ANQGSEA. The CDR3 has 11 residues. Here the CDR3 reads CSVEDGGSLFF. DNA for the CDR3: TGCAGCGTTGAAGATGGCGGGAGCTTGTTCTTC.

About this clone: Its ends do not fully match the called genes, so a read error is possible. This chain connects TRBV7-6 to TRBJ2-1; D uncertain. Germline V gene data show CDR1 as SGHVS and CDR2 as FNYEAQ. The CDR3 is made up of 11 amino acids. The CDR3 DNA follows: TGTGCCAGCAGCTCCTCAAATCAGCAGGTCTTC. Translated, it gives CASSSSNQQVF.

The chain has TRBV6-5 and TRBJ1-5, with D uncertain. The CDR3 contains 13 residues. V was cut by 6 bases and J by 4 bases, with 10 bases left in between. From germline, CDR1 is MNHEY and CDR2 SVGAGI. The CDR3 DNA is TGTGCCAGCAGGCCTACGGCGAATCAGCCCCAGCATTTT. Translated: CASRPTANQPQHF.

V gene TRBV4-1 combines with J gene TRBJ2-3, with TRBD1 matching over 11 bases. In germline, CDR1 is MGHRA, CDR2 YSYEKL. The CDR3 runs 17 residues. V lost 5 bases, J lost 0 bases, and 7 bases stayed unmatched. CDR3 DNA sequence: TGCGCCAGCAGCTACCGGGACAGGGGGGCCAGCACAGATACGCAGTATTTT. Amino acid sequence: CASSYRDRGASTDTQYF.

V is TRBV18 and J is TRBJ2-1; possibly TRBD2 for D (6 bases). Trimming left V 3 bases short and J 0 bases short, with 9 bases between. The CDR3 runs 15 residues. Germline CDR1 is KGHSH and CDR2 is LQKENI. The CDR3 loop reads CASSPHGSSYNEQFF. The CDR3 nucleotides read TGTGCCAGCTCACCGCACGGGAGCTCCTACAATGAGCAGTTCTTC.